This entry is about one T cell receptor beta chain. V was shortened by 4 bases and J by 1 base, with 8 bases between the two germline ends. The CDR3 has 13 residues. CDR1 and CDR2 (germline): SGHDN, FVKESK. Only in-frame clones appear in the TCRdb table, and some are missing; sequencing was by immunoSEQ multiplex PCR. The data contain more than 55,000 clones, about three quarters of them seen just once; the ten biggest clones take up about 3.5%. The sample comes from a study of T cell responses to AZD1222 COVID-19 vaccine. Sequenced material: peripheral blood, taken 28 days after the second AZD1222 dose. The chain couples TRBV14 to TRBJ2-7; D is perhaps TRBD1 (6 bases). The receptor was derived from an adult who received the AZD1222 COVID-19 vaccine. The CDR3 sequence: CASSPDRSYEQYF. The CDR3 nucleotides are TGTGCCAGCAGCCCAGACAGGTCCTACGAGCAGTACTTC.